A single T cell receptor beta chain is shown here with its context. Its cognate antigen is unknown. The germline V gene has CDR1 DFQATT and CDR2 SNEGSKA (reference sequence). The CDR3 has 15 residues. Unmatched junction bases numbered 5, after V lost 1 base and J lost 0 bases. A sample-barcoded 5' primer and a J-beta primer mix were used in a second PCR of roughly 6 to 11 cycles. TCRdb itself ran the 5' RACE reads through MiXCR, one entry per CDR3 protein. Of 550,000 to 800,000 distinct CDR3 sequences in the sample, 32% were seen once. This sample was included in a study of blood T cells in healthy people across ages. Study observations and caveats: Among T cells, TCR beta diversity per million cells dropped roughly linearly as age rose.

This receptor was obtained from a woman older than 75 in good health. The rearrangement links TRBV20-1 to TRBJ2-7; 8 bases align to TRBD2. The specimen sequenced was blood. In nucleotides, the CDR3 is TGCAGTGCTAGAGTAAGCGGGAGATCCTCCTACGAGCAGTACTTC. Translating gives CSARVSGRSSYEQYF.